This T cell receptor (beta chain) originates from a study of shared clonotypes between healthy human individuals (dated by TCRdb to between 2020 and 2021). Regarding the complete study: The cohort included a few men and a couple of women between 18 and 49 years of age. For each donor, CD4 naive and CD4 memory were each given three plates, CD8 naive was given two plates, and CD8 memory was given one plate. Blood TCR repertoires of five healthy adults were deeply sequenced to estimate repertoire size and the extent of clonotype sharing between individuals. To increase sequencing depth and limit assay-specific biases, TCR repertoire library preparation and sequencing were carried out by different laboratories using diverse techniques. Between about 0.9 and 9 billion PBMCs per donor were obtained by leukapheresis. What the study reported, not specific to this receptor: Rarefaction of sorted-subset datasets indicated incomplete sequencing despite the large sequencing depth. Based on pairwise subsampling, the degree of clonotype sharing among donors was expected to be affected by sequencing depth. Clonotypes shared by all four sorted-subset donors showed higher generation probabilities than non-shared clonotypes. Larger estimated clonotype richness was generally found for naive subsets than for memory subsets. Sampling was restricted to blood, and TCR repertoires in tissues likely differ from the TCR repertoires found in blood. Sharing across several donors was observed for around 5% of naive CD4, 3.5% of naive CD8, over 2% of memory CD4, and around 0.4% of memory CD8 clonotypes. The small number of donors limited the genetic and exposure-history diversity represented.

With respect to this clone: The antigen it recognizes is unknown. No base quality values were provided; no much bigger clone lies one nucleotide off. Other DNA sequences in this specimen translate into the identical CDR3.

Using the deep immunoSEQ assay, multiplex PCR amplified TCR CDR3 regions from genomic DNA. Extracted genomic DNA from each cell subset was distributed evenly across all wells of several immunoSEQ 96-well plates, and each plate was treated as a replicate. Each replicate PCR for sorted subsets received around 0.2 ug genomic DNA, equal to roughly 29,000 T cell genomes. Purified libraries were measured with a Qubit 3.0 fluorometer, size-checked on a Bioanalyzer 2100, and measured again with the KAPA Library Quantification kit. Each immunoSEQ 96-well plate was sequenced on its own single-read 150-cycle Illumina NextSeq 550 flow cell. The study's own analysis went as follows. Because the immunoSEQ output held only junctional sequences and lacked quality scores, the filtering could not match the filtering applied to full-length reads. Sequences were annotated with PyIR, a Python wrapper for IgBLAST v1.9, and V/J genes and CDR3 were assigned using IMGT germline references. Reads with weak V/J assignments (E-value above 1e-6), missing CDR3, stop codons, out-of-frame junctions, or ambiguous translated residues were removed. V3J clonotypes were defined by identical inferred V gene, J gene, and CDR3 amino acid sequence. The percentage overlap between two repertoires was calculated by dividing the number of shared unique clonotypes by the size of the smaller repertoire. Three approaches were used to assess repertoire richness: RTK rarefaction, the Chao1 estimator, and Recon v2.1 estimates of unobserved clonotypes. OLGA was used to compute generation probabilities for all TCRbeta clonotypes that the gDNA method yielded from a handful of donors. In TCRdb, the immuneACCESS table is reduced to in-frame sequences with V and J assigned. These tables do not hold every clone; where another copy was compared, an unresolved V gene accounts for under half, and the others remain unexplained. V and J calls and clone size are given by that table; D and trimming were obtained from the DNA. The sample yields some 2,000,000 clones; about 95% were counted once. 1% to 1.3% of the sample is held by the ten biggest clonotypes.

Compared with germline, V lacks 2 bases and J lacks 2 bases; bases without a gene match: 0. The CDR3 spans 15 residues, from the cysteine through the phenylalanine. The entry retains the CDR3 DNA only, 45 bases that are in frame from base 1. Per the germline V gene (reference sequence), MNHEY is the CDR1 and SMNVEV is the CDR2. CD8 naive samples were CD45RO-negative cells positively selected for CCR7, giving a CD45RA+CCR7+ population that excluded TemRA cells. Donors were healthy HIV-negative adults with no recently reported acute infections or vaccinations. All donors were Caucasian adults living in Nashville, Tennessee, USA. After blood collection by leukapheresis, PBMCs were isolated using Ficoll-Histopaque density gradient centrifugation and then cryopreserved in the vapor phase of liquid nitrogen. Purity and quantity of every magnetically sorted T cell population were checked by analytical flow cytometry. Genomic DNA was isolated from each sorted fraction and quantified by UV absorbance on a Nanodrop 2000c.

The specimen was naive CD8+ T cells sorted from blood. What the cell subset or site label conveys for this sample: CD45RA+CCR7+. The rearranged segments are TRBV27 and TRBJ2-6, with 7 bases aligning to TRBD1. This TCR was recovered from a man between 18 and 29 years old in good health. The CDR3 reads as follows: CASSLTGAGANVLTF. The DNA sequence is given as TGTGCCAGCAGTTTAACAGGGGCTGGGGCCAACGTCCTGACTTTC.